These T cell receptor beta chains were read from a single sample in a study of shared clonotypes between healthy human individuals. Sequencing used immunoSEQ multiplex PCR; TCRdb keeps in-frame clones, though not all of them. This table holds some 2,100,000 clones, 85% to 95% found once. The sample taken for sequencing was naive CD8+ T cells from PBMCs. The receptors stem from a man aged 18 to 30 in good health. Some clones in this sample may be carry-over from other donors' samples. CDR3s include the opening cysteine and the closing phenylalanine or tryptophan. A D gene is named only where the DNA matches it firmly. Clone size is not always given. Where it is, it says once, few, many or a class for expanded clones.

clone size,D gene,J gene,V gene,CDR3 DNA,CDR3 protein
-,TRBD2,TRBJ2-7,TRBV23-1,TGCGCCAGCAGTCAATCGCGGGCGGGAGTGAAAGAGCAGTACTTC,CASSQSRAGVKEQYF
-,TRBD1,TRBJ2-1,TRBV29-1,TGCAGCGGGGGACAGAGTTACAATGAGCAGTTCTTC,CSGGQSYNEQFF
-,TRBD2,TRBJ2-7,TRBV11-2,TGTGCCAGCAGCTCTCGGACTAGCGGGTCCTACGAGCAGTACTTC,CASSSRTSGSYEQYF
-,TRBD1,TRBJ2-1,TRBV7-8,TGTGCCAGCAGCTTGACCCCCGGGACAGGGAATACGAATGAGCAGTTCTTC,CASSLTPGTGNTNEQFF
-,TRBD1,TRBJ1-1,TRBV6-5,TGTGCCAGCAGTCTAACAGGGGAGAACACTGAAGCTTTCTTT,CASSLTGENTEAFF
-,TRBD1,TRBJ2-7,TRBV15,TGTGCCACCAGCGCCAGGGGGATAGCCTACGAGCAGTACTTC,CATSARGIAYEQYF
-,TRBD1,TRBJ1-1,TRBV27,TGTGCCAGCAGCCTAACTTTTACAGGGGGCCGTGGCACTGAAGCTTTCTTT,CASSLTFTGGRGTEAFF
-,TRBD1,TRBJ2-1,TRBV7-9,TGTGCCAGCAGTAGACAGGGGGCGTCCTACAATGAGCAGTTCTTC,CASSRQGASYNEQFF
-,-,TRBJ2-4,TRBV11-2,TGTGCCAGCAGCTTAGTGGCTTTCGGGGCCAAAAACATTCAGTACTTC,CASSLVAFGAKNIQYF
-,TRBD2,TRBJ2-5,TRBV13,TGTGCCAGCAGCTCAGCGGGGCAAGAGACCCAGTACTTC,CASSSAGQETQYF
-,-,TRBJ1-1,TRBV6-5,TGTGCCAGCAGTTACTCAGGAGGGGCGTTCACTGAAGCTTTCTTT,CASSYSGGAFTEAFF
-,-,TRBJ1-1,TRBV5-1,TGCGCCAGCAGCTTGGGTCGGGACCGCGCCACTGAAGCTTTCTTT,CASSLGRDRATEAFF
-,-,TRBJ2-1,TRBV5-5,TGTGCCAGCAGCTTGGCGGGCAGTAATGAGCAGTTCTTC,CASSLAGSNEQFF
-,TRBD2,TRBJ2-1,TRBV11-2,TGTGCCAGCAGCCCCTTTCTAGCGGGAGTAATAGGTGGCAATGAGCAGTTCTTC,CASSPFLAGVIGGNEQFF
-,-,TRBJ2-2,TRBV6-1,TGTGCCAGCAGTGAATCCTGGAGGGGCACCGGGGAGCTGTTTTTT,CASSESWRGTGELFF
-,-,TRBJ2-3,TRBV27,TGTGCCAGCAGTCTTAGGGACTTTCGAGGATCAGATACGCAGTATTTT,CASSLRDFRGSDTQYF
-,TRBD1,TRBJ1-4,TRBV7-9,TGTGCCACCCTTGTACAGGGGGCGAGGAGAGATGAAAAACTGTTTTTT,CATLVQGARRDEKLFF
-,-,TRBJ2-3,TRBV11-2,TGTGCCAGCAGCTTAGTGAGGGTTGTCAGGGAAATTGCAGATACGCAGTATTTT,CASSLVRVVREIADTQYF
few,-,TRBJ1-1,TRBV5-4,TGTGCCAGCAGCTCCCGGGATAACACTGAAGCTTTCTTT,CASSSRDNTEAFF
-,TRBD2,TRBJ2-7,TRBV18,TGTGCCAGCTCACTCTCGGGGAGCGGGAGTCACGAGCAGTACTTC,CASSLSGSGSHEQYF
-,-,TRBJ2-7,TRBV9,TGTGCCAGCAGCGTGGGGGTGGGGTCTTCCTACGAGCAGTACTTC,CASSVGVGSSYEQYF
-,-,TRBJ2-4,TRBV7-9,TGTGCCAGCAGCTTAGAAGGGGCCAAAAACATTCAGTACTTC,CASSLEGAKNIQYF
-,TRBD1,TRBJ1-1,TRBV6-5,TGTGCCAGCAGTTACGGTGTCAGGGGGACTGAAGCTTTCTTT,CASSYGVRGTEAFF